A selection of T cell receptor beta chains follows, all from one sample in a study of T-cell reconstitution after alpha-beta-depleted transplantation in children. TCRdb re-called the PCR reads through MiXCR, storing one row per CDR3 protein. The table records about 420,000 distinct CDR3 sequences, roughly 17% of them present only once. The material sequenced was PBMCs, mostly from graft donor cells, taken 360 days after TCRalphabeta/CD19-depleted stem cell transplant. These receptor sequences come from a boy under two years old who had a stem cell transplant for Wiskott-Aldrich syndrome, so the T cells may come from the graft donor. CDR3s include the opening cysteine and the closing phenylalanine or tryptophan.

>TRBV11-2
CASSPKGGLAGRAGSQYF
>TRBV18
CASSADLAGSYNEQFF
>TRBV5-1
CASSSGLAGHTGELFF
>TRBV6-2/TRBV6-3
CASKFYSFGDTQYF
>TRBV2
CASSVVPNDYSPLHF
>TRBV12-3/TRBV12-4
CASRIRDASSPLHF
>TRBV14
CASSRGTNEKLFF
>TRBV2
CASRRRRDNEQFF
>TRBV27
CASSLEGQGTDTQYF
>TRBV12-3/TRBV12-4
CASSFGSPPGQGIYEQYF
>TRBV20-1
CSAHRGGYGYTF
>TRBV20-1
CSAPGPFPGQGSYEQYF
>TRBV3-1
CASGGAGEQYF
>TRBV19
CASRTTVKNTEAFF
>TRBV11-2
CASSLDLWGGYEQYF
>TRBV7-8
CASSFGRGAYEQYF
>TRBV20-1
CSARGDQGPGELFF
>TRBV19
CASSNPRQGPHYEQYF
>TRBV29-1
CSVIFPFPNKRGGLSSEQFF
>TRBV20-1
CSAIHGDQPQHF
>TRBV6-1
CASSVRDRGKAYEQYF
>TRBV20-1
CSARDPNAGRSTDTQYF
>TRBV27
CASSWGAKRNEQFF
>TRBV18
CASSPGVTDTQYF
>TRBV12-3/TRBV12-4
CASSLWGAESPLHF
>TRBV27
CASRRFGTGNTEAFF
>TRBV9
CASSAAGTGAGNSPLHF
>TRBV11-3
CASSLGGLAAQETQYF
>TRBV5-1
CASSLGTPSIDTQYF
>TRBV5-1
CASSLVRGPDNSPLHF
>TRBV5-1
CASSRLPAPNYNEQFF
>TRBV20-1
CSAPILIAGGLYEQYF
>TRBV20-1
CSASKLADTYEQYF
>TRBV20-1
CSATPSGPKETQYF
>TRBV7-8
CASSLPPWDLAKNIQYF
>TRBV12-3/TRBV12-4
CASSLARLAGVAYEQYF
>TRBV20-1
CSARDSRNTEAFF
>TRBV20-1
CSARDFLETQYF
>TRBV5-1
CASSLWSSSYEQYF
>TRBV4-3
CASSQDTGRAETQYF
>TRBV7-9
CASSLGSGLRETQYF
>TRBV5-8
CASGFGSSDTQYF
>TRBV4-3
CASSQDSFPRVNNEQFF
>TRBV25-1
CASSARIGGETQYF
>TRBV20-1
CSARRALNEQYF
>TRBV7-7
CASSPRTGVLSGANVLTF
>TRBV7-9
CASSFLGGWAEQFF
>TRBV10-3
CAISESFGLAPFGRSSGNTIYF
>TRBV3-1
CAFSLTLVTGDSTYEQYF
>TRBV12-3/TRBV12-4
CASSLGNRGRRIYEQYF
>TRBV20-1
CSARSPQGTYEQYF
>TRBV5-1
CASSLRVSETQYF
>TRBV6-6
CASYSRGSLTYEQYF
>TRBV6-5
CASSYRIGTFYEQYF
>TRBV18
CASSPKLHPGQVPNQETQYF
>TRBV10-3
CAISVTRAPGGNEQFF